Included here is one T cell receptor (beta chain) sequence, with context. Only in-frame clones appear in the TCRdb table, and some are missing; sequencing was by immunoSEQ multiplex PCR. The sample contains some 99,000 clones, approximately 90% of which appear only once. The entry originates in a study of control samples from healthy donors and cancer patients. Germline loops: CDR1 SQVTM, CDR2 ANQGSEA. Trimming cost V 4 bases and J 3 bases, with 9 bases left between them. This CDR3 has 13 residues. The clonotype originates from a woman in her fifties or sixties in good health. This chain uses TRBV29-1 with TRBJ2-2, with D perhaps matching TRBD2 (5 bases). The sample consisted of blood. Written as DNA, the CDR3 is TGCAGCGTTGGGCTAGCCGACACCGGGGAGCTGTTTTTT. As protein: CSVGLADTGELFF.